This entry lists 30 T cell receptor beta chains sequenced from one sample in a study of long-term antiretroviral therapy in people with HIV. Sequencing relied on immunoSEQ assay v3.0, run at survey level. Data came from immunoSEQ multiplex PCR; TCRdb stores just in-frame clones and leaves some out. The sample includes tens of thousands of clones, 80% to 95% of them seen just once. Source: unsorted PBMCs, taken 7.6 years after starting antiretroviral therapy. These receptors all stem from a woman in her 40s with HIV.

This chain connects TRBV5-4 to TRBJ2-7, with D possibly TRBD2 on 6 matching bases. The CDR3 covers 16 residues. In germline, CDR1 is SGHNT, CDR2 YYREEE (reference sequence). Trimming removed 4 bases at V and 0 bases at J, with 17 bases between. The DNA of the CDR3 is TGTGCCAGCAGCCGGGCCGGGGAGGCCAGCTCCTACGAGCAGTACTTC. Amino acids: CASSRAGEASSYEQYF.

The chain couples TRBV7-8 to TRBJ2-1; perhaps TRBD1 as D (5 bases). Germline loops: CDR1 SGHVS, CDR2 FQNEAQ. The ends were cut back, 0 bases at V and 8 bases at J, with 8 bases in the middle. The CDR3 contains 13 residues. The CDR3 DNA reads as TGTGCCAGCAGCTTAGCATCAGGGTATGAGCAGTTCTTC. This encodes CASSLASGYEQFF.

J is TRBJ2-7 and V is TRBV19; perhaps D is TRBD1 or TRBD2 (5 bases each). V gave up 3 bases and J gave up 2 bases, with 11 bases separating them. The germline V gene encodes CDR1 LNHDA and CDR2 SQIVND (reference sequence). The CDR3 length is 14 residues. The DNA of the CDR3 is TGTGCCAGTAGTATCTCGGGACGGACCTACGAGCAGTACTTC. This encodes CASSISGRTYEQYF.

This clone was seen a single time. The genes are TRBV6-1 and TRBJ1-1; tentatively, D is TRBD1 (5 bases). The germline CDR1 and CDR2 sequences are MNHNS and SASEGT. The CDR3 is 13 residues long. Trimming took 6 bases from V and 3 from J, leaving 11 bases between them. CDR3: CASRRQGDTEAFF. In DNA form, the CDR3 reads TGTGCCAGCAGACGGCAGGGTGACACTGAAGCTTTCTTT.

This clone was detected only once. This chain links TRBV7-9 with TRBJ1-4; D remains unclear. Looked up from germline, CDR1 is SEHNR and CDR2 is FQNEAQ (reference sequence). This CDR3 region has 16 residues. Deletions cut 4 bases from V and 0 bases from J, with 12 bases between. CDR3 bases: TGTGCCAGCAGCTCGGGTCAGGTGGCAACTAATGAAAAACTGTTTTTT. This sequence encodes CASSSGQVATNEKLFF.

This chain links TRBV5-5 with TRBJ1-1; maybe TRBD1 (6 bases). From germline, CDR1 is SGHKS and CDR2 YYEKEE (reference sequence). The length of the CDR3 is 13 residues. V was clipped by 4 bases and J by 1 base, with 8 bases between them. The CDR3 nucleotides read TGTGCCAGCAGCCTGGACAGGAACACTGAAGCTTTCTTT. This encodes CASSLDRNTEAFF.

This clone was seen a single time. The chain joins TRBV11-2 to TRBJ1-3, with D hard to call. Germline V gives CDR1 SGHAT, CDR2 FQNNGV. V lost 2 bases to trimming and J lost 0 bases, with 8 bases between them. This CDR3 has 15 amino acids. CDR3 in amino acids: CASSLKQLSGNTIYF. CDR3 nucleotide sequence: TGTGCCAGCAGCTTAAAACAGCTCTCTGGAAACACCATATATTTT.

V usage is TRBV27 and J usage is TRBJ1-2; no clear D gene. The CDR3 is 15 residues long. Germline assignment: CDR1 MNHEY and CDR2 SMNVEV (reference sequence). V was cut by 5 bases and J by 8 bases, with 21 bases left in between. The CDR3 sequence is CASSPHQVRMGGYTF. The CDR3 nucleotides read TGTGCCAGCAGTCCACACCAAGTTAGGATGGGGGGCTACACCTTC.

The J gene is TRBJ2-7, the V gene TRBV6-5; TRBD2 is a possible D gene (6 bases). CDR1 is MNHEY and CDR2 is SVGAGI in the germline V gene. Trimming removed 2 bases from V and 6 bases from J, with 20 bases in between. This CDR3 region has 16 residues. CDR3: CASSYIVRDFSSEQYF. The CDR3 DNA reads TGTGCCAGCAGTTACATCGTCCGGGACTTCTCTTCCGAGCAGTACTTC.

V and J are TRBV13 and TRBJ2-4; TRBD2 matches 7 bases. J lost 9 bases, V lost 2 bases, and 10 bases had no gene match. There are 15 residues in the CDR3. Germline loops: CDR1 PRHDT, CDR2 FYEKMQ (reference sequence). Here the CDR3 reads CASSLFFGGGGIQYF. Here the CDR3 DNA reads TGTGCCAGCAGCTTATTTTTTGGCGGGGGTGGCATTCAGTACTTC. The entire variable domain, with the rest obtained from reference TRBV13 and TRBJ2-4, is as follows: AAGVIQSPRHLIKEKRETATLKCYPIPRHDTVYWYQQGPGQDPQFLISFYEKMQSDKGSIPDRFSAQQFSDYHSELNMSSLELGDSALYFCASSLFFGGGGIQYFGAGTRLSVL.

V and J are TRBV5-6 and TRBJ1-2; D gene uncertain. V shed 1 base and J shed 4 bases, with 23 bases lying between them. CDR1 is SGHDT and CDR2 is YYEEEE in the germline V gene. This CDR3 is built from 18 residues. CDR3 in amino acids: CASSLYPARRLSGYGYTF. The CDR3 DNA reads as TGTGCCAGCAGCTTGTATCCGGCCCGTCGCCTATCTGGCTATGGCTACACCTTC.

The V gene is TRBV27, the J gene TRBJ2-7; D may be TRBD2 (5 bases). The germline CDR1 and CDR2 sequences are MNHEY and SMNVEV (reference sequence). This CDR3 contains 13 residues. With 0 bases removed from V and 3 bases from J, the gap between germline ends came to 6 bases. CDR3 in amino acids: CASSLSGVYEQYF. CDR3 DNA sequence: TGTGCCAGCAGTTTATCCGGGGTCTACGAGCAGTACTTC.

This sequence joins TRBV30 and TRBJ1-2; D remains unclear. Trimming took off 2 bases at V and 1 base at J, with 8 bases between the two ends. The CDR3 length is 13 residues. The germline gives CDR1 GTSNPN, CDR2 SVGIG (reference sequence). CDR3 DNA: TGTGCCTGGAGTCCAGGTTTTAACTATGGCTACACCTTC. It codes for CAWSPGFNYGYTF.

A few counts support this clone. J is TRBJ1-6 and V is TRBV5-1; perhaps TRBD1 as D (6 bases). V lost 4 bases and J lost 9, with 17 bases in between. The CDR3 contains 15 residues. Germline V gene lookup returns CDR1 SGHRS and CDR2 YFSETQ. CDR3 residues: CASSPREGVTSPLHF. In nucleotides, the CDR3 is TGCGCCAGCAGCCCCAGGGAGGGGGTAACTTCACCCCTCCACTTT.

The chain has TRBV6-1 and TRBJ2-7, with D tentatively TRBD1 (5 bases). The CDR3 is 14 residues long. Trimming stripped 6 bases from V and 2 bases from J, with 14 bases between. CDR1 is MNHNS, CDR2 SASEGT, per germline. CDR3 region: CASRRDQGPYEQYF. CDR3 in DNA: TGTGCCAGCAGGAGAGATCAGGGTCCCTACGAGCAGTACTTC.

The CDR3 sequence: CATSKINYGYTF. In nucleotides, the CDR3 is TGTGCTACGTCCAAAATTAACTATGGCTACACCTTC. The chain joins TRBV5-5 to TRBJ1-2; D is undetermined. This CDR3 comprises 12 residues. The germline V gene has CDR1 SGHKS and CDR2 YYEKEE (reference sequence).

V gene TRBV15 combines with J gene TRBJ2-5, with 12 bases that match TRBD2. Per germline, CDR1 LNHNV and CDR2 YYDKDF (reference sequence). The V and J ends lost 3 bases and 5 bases, in that order; junction bases with no gene match: 10. There are 17 residues in the CDR3. CDR3 in amino acids: CATSRPRGLAGGETQYF. The CDR3 coding sequence is TGTGCCACCAGCAGGCCCCGGGGGCTAGCGGGGGGGGAGACCCAGTACTTC.

The V call is TRBV19, the J call TRBJ2-2; 7 nucleotides line up with TRBD1. V was pared by 5 bases and J by 0 bases, with 9 bases of the junction left unmatched. The length of the CDR3 is 17 residues. Germline CDR1 reads LNHDA; CDR2 reads SQIVND (reference sequence). The CDR3 here is CASSASLTGSNTGELFF. The DNA of the CDR3 is TGTGCCAGTAGTGCCTCCTTGACAGGGTCGAACACCGGGGAGCTGTTTTTT.

V is TRBV15 and J is TRBJ2-5, with 9 bases identical to TRBD1. Gene TRBJ2-7 matches the end of the DNA better, so the J call may be wrong. Looked up from germline, CDR1 is LNHNV and CDR2 is YYDKDF (reference sequence). This CDR3 has 17 residues. CDR3 protein: CATSRRTGATLVHEQYF. In DNA, the CDR3 is TGTGCCACCAGCAGGCGGACAGGGGCTACCTTGGTGCACGAGCAGTACTTC.

The V gene is TRBV2, the J gene TRBJ1-5; TRBD1 matches at 7 bases. Looked up from germline, CDR1 is SNHLY and CDR2 is FYNNEI. V shed 8 bases, J shed 5 bases, and the junction held 6 bases outside the gene matches. CDR3 length: 13 residues. The CDR3 DNA sequence: TGTGCCAGCCAGCGACAGGGCGATCAGCCCCAGCATTTT. Translating it yields CASQRQGDQPQHF.

In DNA form, the CDR3 reads TGTGCCAGCAGCTTAACCAGCGAGCATGAGCAGTTCTTC. Protein product: CASSLTSEHEQFF. The gene calls are TRBV7-3 and TRBJ2-1; D uncertain. Per germline, CDR1 SGHTA and CDR2 FQGTGA. This CDR3 is built from 13 residues. The germline V and J ends were trimmed by 0 bases and 8 bases, with 8 bases remaining between them.

The chain combines TRBV25-1 with TRBJ2-7, with TRBD2 as a possible D gene (7 bases). The CDR3 covers 12 residues. Per the germline V gene, CDR1 is MGHDK and CDR2 is SYGVNS. DNA of the CDR3: TGTGCTACGAGGGGAGGGGGCTACGAGCAGTACTTC. This encodes CATRGGGYEQYF.

The rearrangement links TRBV29-1 to TRBJ1-2; D gene ambiguous. Germline V CDR1 and CDR2: SQVTM, ANQGSEA. The CDR3 runs to 13 residues. Trimming took off 0 bases at V and 3 bases at J, with 8 bases between the two ends. In DNA form, the CDR3 reads TGCAGCGTTGAAGATGAGCCCGACTATGGCTACACCTTC. It translates to CSVEDEPDYGYTF.

This rearrangement joins TRBV19 to TRBJ2-7, with unresolved D. V shed 4 bases and J shed 4 bases, with 8 bases lying between them. The CDR3 has 12 amino acids. The germline V gene encodes CDR1 LNHDA and CDR2 SQIVND (reference sequence). Here the CDR3 reads CASSNGPYEQYF. CDR3 bases: TGTGCCAGTAGTAACGGACCTTACGAGCAGTACTTC.

The genes are TRBV2 and TRBJ2-5, with a tentative D call TRBD1 (5 bases). This CDR3 region has 14 residues. Deletions cut 4 bases from V and 3 bases from J, with 12 bases between. Germline CDR1 reads SNHLY; CDR2 reads FYNNEI. CDR3 region: CASSVRGTEETQYF. The CDR3 DNA follows: TGTGCCAGCAGTGTTAGGGGTACCGAAGAGACCCAGTACTTC.

The rearrangement joins TRBV5-8 to TRBJ1-2; D possibly corresponds to TRBD1 (5 bases). The CDR3 length is 14 residues. The V end was cut by 0 bases, the J end by 0 bases, with 6 bases between. CDR1 SGHTS and CDR2 YDEGEE come from the germline V gene. As DNA, the CDR3 is TGTGCCAGCAGCTTGGGACAGCCTAACTATGGCTACACCTTC. Translating gives CASSLGQPNYGYTF.

The chain uses TRBV19 and TRBJ2-1, with 9 bases that match TRBD1. In germline, CDR1 is LNHDA, CDR2 SQIVND (reference sequence). V shed 1 base, J shed 10 bases, and the junction held 5 bases outside the gene matches. CDR3 size: 14 residues. For the CDR3, the DNA is TGTGCCAGTAGTATAGGGGACAGGGCTTCGGAGCAGTTCTTC. Protein: CASSIGDRASEQFF.

This clone has only one observation. V and J are TRBV10-3 and TRBJ2-3, with D unresolved. Germline values: CDR1 ENHRY, CDR2 SYGVKD. The V gene lost 4 bases and the J gene lost 0 bases, with 5 bases spanning the gap. This CDR3 is built from 13 residues. CDR3 region: CAISALSTDTQYF. The CDR3 DNA reads as TGTGCCATCAGTGCTCTGAGCACAGATACGCAGTATTTT.

The V gene is TRBV29-1, the J gene TRBJ2-3; D is ambiguous. Germline CDR1 and CDR2: SQVTM and ANQGSEA. The CDR3 is 13 amino acids. The V and J ends lost 4 bases and 0 bases respectively, with 8 bases between them. This CDR3 reads CSVVAGSTDTQYF. Here the CDR3 DNA reads TGCAGCGTTGTCGCCGGGAGCACAGATACGCAGTATTTT.

The chain has TRBV16 and TRBJ1-6; no clear D gene. The CDR3 is 13 amino acids. The germline V gene encodes CDR1 KGHSY and CDR2 FQNENV. Trimming cost V 4 bases and J 10 bases, with 11 bases left between them. The DNA for the CDR3 is TGTGCCAGCAGCCCTACGCTTGGGTCACCCCTCCACTTT. Translated, it gives CASSPTLGSPLHF.